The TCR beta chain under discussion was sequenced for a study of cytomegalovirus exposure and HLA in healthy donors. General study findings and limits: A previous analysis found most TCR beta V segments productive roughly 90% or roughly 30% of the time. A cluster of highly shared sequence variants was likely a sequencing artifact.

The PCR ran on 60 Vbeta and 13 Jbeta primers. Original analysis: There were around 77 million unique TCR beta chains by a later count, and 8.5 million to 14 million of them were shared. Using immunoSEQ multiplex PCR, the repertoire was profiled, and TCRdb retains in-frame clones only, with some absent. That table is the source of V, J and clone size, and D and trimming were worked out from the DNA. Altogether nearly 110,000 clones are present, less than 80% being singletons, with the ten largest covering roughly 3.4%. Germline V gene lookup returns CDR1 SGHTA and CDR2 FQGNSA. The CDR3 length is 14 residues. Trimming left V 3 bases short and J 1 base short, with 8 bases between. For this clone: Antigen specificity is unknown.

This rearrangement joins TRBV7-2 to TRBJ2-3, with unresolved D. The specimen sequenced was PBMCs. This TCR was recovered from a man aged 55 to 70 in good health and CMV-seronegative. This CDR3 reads CASSFRLRTDTQYF. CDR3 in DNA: TGTGCCAGCAGCTTTCGTCTTCGCACAGATACGCAGTATTTT.